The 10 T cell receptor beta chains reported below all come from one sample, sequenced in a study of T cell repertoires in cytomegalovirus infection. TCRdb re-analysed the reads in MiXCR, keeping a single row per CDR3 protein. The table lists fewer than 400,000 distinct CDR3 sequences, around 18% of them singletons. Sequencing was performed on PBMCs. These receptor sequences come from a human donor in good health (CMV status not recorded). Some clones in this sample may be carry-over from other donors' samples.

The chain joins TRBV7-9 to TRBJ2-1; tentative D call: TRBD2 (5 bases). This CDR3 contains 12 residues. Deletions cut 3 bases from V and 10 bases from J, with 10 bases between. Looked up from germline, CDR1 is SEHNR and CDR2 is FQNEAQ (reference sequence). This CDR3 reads CASSFTRYEQFF. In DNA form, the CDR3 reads TGTGCCAGCAGCTTCACTAGGTACGAGCAGTTCTTC.

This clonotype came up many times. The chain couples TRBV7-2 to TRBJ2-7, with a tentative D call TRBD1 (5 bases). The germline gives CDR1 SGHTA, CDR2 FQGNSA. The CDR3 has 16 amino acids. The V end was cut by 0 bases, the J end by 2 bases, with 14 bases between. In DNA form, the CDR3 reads TGTGCCAGCAGCTTAGCGCGCGGACATGGCACCTACGAGCAGTACTTC. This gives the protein CASSLARGHGTYEQYF.

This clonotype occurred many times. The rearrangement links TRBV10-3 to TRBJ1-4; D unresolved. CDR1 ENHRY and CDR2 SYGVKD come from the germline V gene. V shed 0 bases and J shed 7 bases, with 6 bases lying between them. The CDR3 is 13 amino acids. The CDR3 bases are TGTGCCATCAGTGAGTCGGGATTTGAAAAACTGTTTTTT. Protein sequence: CAISESGFEKLFF.

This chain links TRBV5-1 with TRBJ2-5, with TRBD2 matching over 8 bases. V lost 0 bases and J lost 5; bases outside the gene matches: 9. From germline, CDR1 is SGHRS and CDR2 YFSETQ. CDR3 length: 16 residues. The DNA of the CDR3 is TGCGCCAGCAGCTTGGGAAGCGGGGGAGACGTGGAGACCCAGTACTTC. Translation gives CASSLGSGGDVETQYF. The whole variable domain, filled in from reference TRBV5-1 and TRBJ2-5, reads KAGVTQTPRYLIKTRGQQVTLSCSPISGHRSVSWYQQTPGQGLQFLFEYFSETQRNKGNFPGRFSGRQFSNSRSEMNVSTLELGDSALYLCASSLGSGGDVETQYFGPGTRLLVL.

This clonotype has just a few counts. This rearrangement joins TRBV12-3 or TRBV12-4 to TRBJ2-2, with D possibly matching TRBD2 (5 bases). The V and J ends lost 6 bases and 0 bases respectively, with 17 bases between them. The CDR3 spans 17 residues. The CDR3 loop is CASSPPGGQANTGELFF. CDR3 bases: TGTGCCAGCAGCCCCCCCGGCGGGCAAGCGAACACCGGGGAGCTGTTTTTT.

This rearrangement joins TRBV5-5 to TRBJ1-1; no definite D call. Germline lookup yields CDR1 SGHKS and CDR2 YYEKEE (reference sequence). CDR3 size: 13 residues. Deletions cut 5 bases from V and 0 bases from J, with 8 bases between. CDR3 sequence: CASRLELNTEAFF. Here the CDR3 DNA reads TGTGCCAGCAGACTCGAGCTGAACACTGAAGCTTTCTTT.

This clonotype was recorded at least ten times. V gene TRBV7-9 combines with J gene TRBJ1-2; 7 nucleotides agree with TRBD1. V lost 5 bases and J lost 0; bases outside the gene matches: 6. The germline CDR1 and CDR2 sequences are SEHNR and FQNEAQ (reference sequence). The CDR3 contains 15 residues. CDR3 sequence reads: CASSPRDSSNYGYTF. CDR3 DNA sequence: TGTGCCAGCAGCCCCCGGGACAGCTCTAACTATGGCTACACCTTC.

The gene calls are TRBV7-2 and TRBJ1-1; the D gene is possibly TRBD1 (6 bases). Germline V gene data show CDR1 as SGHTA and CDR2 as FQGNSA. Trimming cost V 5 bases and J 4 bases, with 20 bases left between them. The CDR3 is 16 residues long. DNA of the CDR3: TGTGCCAGCAGCCGATTACCGCAGGGGAAGGGCACTGAAGCTTTCTTT. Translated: CASSRLPQGKGTEAFF. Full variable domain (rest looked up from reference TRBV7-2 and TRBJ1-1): GAGVSQSPSNKVTEKGKDVELRCDPISGHTALYWYRQSLGQGLEFLIYFQGNSAPDKSGLPSDRFSAERTGGSVSTLTIQRTQQEDSAVYLCASSRLPQGKGTEAFFGQGTRLTVV.

This chain's CDR3 is CSGPRGDTQYF. CDR3 DNA: TGCAGCGGACCTAGGGGAGATACGCAGTATTTT. The chain joins TRBV29-1 to TRBJ2-3; possibly TRBD1 for D (5 bases). The germline gives CDR1 SQVTM, CDR2 ANQGSEA. V lost 7 bases, J lost 5 bases, and 10 bases lay in between. The CDR3 has 11 residues.

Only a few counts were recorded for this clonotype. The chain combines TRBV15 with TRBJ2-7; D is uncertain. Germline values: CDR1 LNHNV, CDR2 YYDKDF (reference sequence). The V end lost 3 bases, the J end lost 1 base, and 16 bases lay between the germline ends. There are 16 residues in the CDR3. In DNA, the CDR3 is TGTGCCACCAGCAGGAACCCCCCTTTCAGTTCCTACGAGCAGTACTTC. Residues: CATSRNPPFSSYEQYF.